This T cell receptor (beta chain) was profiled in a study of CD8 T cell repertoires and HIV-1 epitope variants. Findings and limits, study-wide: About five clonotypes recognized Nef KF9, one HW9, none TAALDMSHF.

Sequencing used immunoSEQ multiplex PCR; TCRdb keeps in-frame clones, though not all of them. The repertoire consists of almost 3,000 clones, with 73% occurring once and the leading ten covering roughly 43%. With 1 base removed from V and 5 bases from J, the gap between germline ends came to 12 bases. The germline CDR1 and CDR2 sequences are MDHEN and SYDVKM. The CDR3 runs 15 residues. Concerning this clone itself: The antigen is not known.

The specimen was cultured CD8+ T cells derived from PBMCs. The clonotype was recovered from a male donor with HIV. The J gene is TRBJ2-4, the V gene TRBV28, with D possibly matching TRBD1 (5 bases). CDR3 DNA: TGTGCCAGCAGTTTATCCCAGGGATTTCAAAACATTCAGTACTTC. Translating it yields CASSLSQGFQNIQYF.